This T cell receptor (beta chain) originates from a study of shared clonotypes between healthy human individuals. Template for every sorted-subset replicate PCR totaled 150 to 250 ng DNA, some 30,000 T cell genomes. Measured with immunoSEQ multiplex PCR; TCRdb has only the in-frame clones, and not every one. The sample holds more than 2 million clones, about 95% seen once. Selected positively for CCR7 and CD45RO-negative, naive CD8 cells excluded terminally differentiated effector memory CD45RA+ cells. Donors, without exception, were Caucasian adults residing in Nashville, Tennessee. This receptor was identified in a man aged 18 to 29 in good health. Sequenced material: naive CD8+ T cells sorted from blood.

The CDR3 DNA sequence: TGTGCCAGCAGCTTAGGGGGCGCGGTAGGTGGCTACACCTTC. Residues: CASSLGGAVGGYTF. The chain carries TRBV11-2 and TRBJ1-2; possible D gene TRBD1, 5 bases. CDR3 length: 14 amino acids. The V end was cut by 1 base, the J end by 7 bases, with 13 bases between. Germline V gene data show CDR1 as SGHAT and CDR2 as FQNNGV.